This TCR beta chain was captured in a study of cytomegalovirus exposure and HLA in healthy donors. Study as a whole: Of all 400 or so donors who were genotyped, 75% to 90% belonged to the Caucasian-associated ancestry cluster.

Study outcomes and limitations: Productive rates of about 87% or about 30% were seen for most TCR beta V segments in an earlier analysis. Among the sequence variants, a highly shared cluster was likely an artifact of sequencing. Reports credit the classifier with highly specific, highly sensitive diagnosis of cytomegalovirus status.

Use of 60 Vbeta and 13 Jbeta primers characterized the PCR. TCRdb's copy holds only in-frame clones and misses some; the assay was immunoSEQ multiplex PCR. The sample contains about 70,000 clones, 68% of which appear only once. Concerning this clone itself: Its target is not known.

This receptor was identified in a woman aged 25 to 39 in good health and CMV-seronegative. Sequenced sample: PBMCs.

CDR3 in amino acids: CASSMGQGYGYTF. The DNA of the CDR3 is TGTGCCAGCAGTATGGGACAGGGGTATGGCTACACCTTC. The chain employs TRBV25-1 and TRBJ1-2; 10 nucleotides match TRBD1. This CDR3 is built from 13 residues. The V and J ends lost 5 bases and 5 bases, in that order; junction bases with no gene match: 2. Germline values: CDR1 MGHDK, CDR2 SYGVNS.